This T cell receptor beta chain came from a study of blood T cells in healthy people across ages. On the study more broadly: With template switching, about one barcoded beta molecule was captured per two T cells.

Germline V lookup: CDR1 ENHRY, CDR2 SYGVKD. Trimming removed 0 bases from V and 5 bases from J; junction bases left unmatched: 0. The CDR3 consists of 15 residues. A second about 7 to 12 cycle PCR used barcoded and J-beta primers. Per-sample output comprised a minimum of 2.5 million paired-end reads containing CDR3. TCRdb ran MiXCR on the 5' RACE reads and lists one entry per CDR3 protein. The sample includes about 780,000 distinct CDR3 sequences, around 50% of them seen just once. In the case of this clonotype: Its antigen is unidentified.

General study points: From one million sequenced T cells, diversity estimates were lower bounds. There was no known CMV status for donors, so expanded clonotype changes were possibly confounded.

The chain uses TRBV10-3 and TRBJ2-3, with TRBD2 identical over 12 bases. This TCR came from a man older than 75 in good health. The sample consisted of blood. The CDR3 DNA reads as TGTGCCATCAGTGAGTCACTAGCGGGAGGAGATACGCAGTATTTT. Translating gives CAISESLAGGDTQYF.